The clone carrying this T cell receptor (beta chain) was detected once. This specimen comes from a study of T-cell reconstitution after alpha-beta-depleted transplantation in children. Unique molecular identifiers were used in preparing the TCRbeta library. TCRdb passed the PCR reads through MiXCR, listing each CDR3 protein once. The table shows 200,000 to 250,000 distinct CDR3 sequences, with 8.5% to 10% occurring only once. Germline V CDR1 and CDR2: SGHKS, YYEKEE (reference sequence). V was cut by 7 bases and J by 6 bases, with 23 bases left in between. The CDR3 contains 15 residues. The sequence was obtained from a human donor who donated a stem cell graft to a child with acute lymphoblastic leukemia. The material was PBMCs from the stem cell graft donor, obtained from the stem cell graft. The chain is built from TRBV5-5 and TRBJ2-7; D may be TRBD2 (5 bases). The CDR3 DNA reads TGTGCCAGCGGCTCTGGGGTGGGGAGCTTATCCGAGCAGTACTTC. Its protein product is CASGSGVGSLSEQYF.